This TCR beta chain was observed in a study of CXCR3-negative and CXCR3-positive naive CD8 T cells (dated by TCRdb to about 2019). Looking at the study overall: In total, roughly 140 million TRB reads were obtained, corresponding to roughly 1.5 +/- 0.3 million reads per library. Data from fewer than 12 donors, pooled across two independent experiments, went into the diversity and physicochemical repertoire analyses. For the TRBV-TRBJ cluster analysis, the naive subsets came from 5 donors, while the memory cells came from 3 donors.

Each CD8+ T cell subset was flow-sorted in triplicate, and 250,000 to 350,000 cells per subset were placed directly into RLT lysis buffer. To exclude memory contaminants, naive CD8+ T cells were stringently defined as CD45RO-CCR7+CD27+CD95-. Using standard density gradient centrifugation, peripheral blood mononuclear cells were isolated from buffy coats. A FACSAria III was used to flow-sort naive CXCR3-negative and CXCR3-positive CD8+ T cells. An RNeasy Mini Kit was used to extract total RNA from the sorted cells. What the authors observed across the whole study: Surface CD5, linked to self-reactivity in mice, was comparable between naive subsets; TCR interaction strength was therefore also inferred from TRB CDR3 physicochemical properties. TRB CDR3s from CXCR3-positive naive cells showed higher hydrophobicity (lower Kidera factor 4), lower energy, and higher strength and volume indices than CXCR3-negative naive cells. Freshly isolated PBMCs were used for most assays because CXCR3 expression went down partially after cryopreservation. Similar TRBV-TRBJ usage was shown by naive CXCR3-negative and CXCR3-positive cells from the same donor, whereas distinct patterns were shown by memory cells. Both naive subsets had comparably high repertoire diversity, while memory CD8+ T cells had much lower repertoire diversity.

The reads were generated on a NextSeq 550. The Human TCR Profiling Kit (MiLaboratory) was used to prepare UMI-labeled 5' RACE TRB cDNA libraries. cDNA synthesis used the entire amount of extracted RNA, and PCR amplification then used the entire amount of cDNA produced. The libraries were made side by side, with each library going through the same number of PCR cycles. Per the source publication's procedure: With a minimum of two reads required per UMI, MIGEC and MiXCR pulled out about 50,000 +/- 10,000 unique UMI-labeled TRB cDNA molecules from each library. On average, approximately 40,000 +/- 10,000 functional in-frame TRB CDR3 nucleotide clonotypes lacking stop codons were found per library. After downsampling to 5000 UMI-labeled TRB molecules per sample, diversity metrics such as normalized Shannon-Wiener and Chao1 were calculated in VDJtools. VDJtools computed clonotype-size-weighted physicochemical properties of the central five CDR3 residues: interaction energy, strength, volume and Kidera factor 4. TCRdb reprocessed the reads; each CDR3 protein sequence makes one entry, and DNA is unavailable. TCRdb, not the authors, supplied the V and J calls. The table for this sample shows 130,000 or so distinct CDR3 sequences. Of the sample, nearly 0.5% is held by the ten largest clones.

About this clonotype: There is no known antigen for this receptor.

CDR1 and CDR2 were assigned from the germline V gene (reference sequence) as SEHNR and FQNEAQ. Including the terminal cysteine and phenylalanine, the CDR3 comprises 15 residues. The DNA is not on file. The clonotype was recovered from a human donor in good health. Some clones in this sample may be carry-over from other donors' samples. The sequence is built from TRBV7-9 and TRBJ2-2; the TCRdb D gene call, TRBD1, has no DNA to confirm it. Input material: naive CXCR3- CD8+ T cells from blood. The cell subset or site label corresponds to: CD45RO-CCR7+CD27+CD95- naive CD8+ T cells lacking CXCR3 (TNR3-). The CDR3 region reads CASIPGTGATGELFF.